Sequencing of this T cell receptor (beta chain) was carried out in a study of blood T cell repertoires in COVID-19. Study in general: The United States, Italy and Spain provided the acute and convalescent COVID-19 samples.

As originally analysed: From reference gene primer amplification, estimates of nucleated cell counts were derived. Repertoires were generated with immunoSEQ multiplex PCR, while TCRdb's copy carries only in-frame clones and drops some. D and trimming were read from the DNA, whereas the V and J calls and clone size are those reported in that table. This sample has 150,000 to 200,000 clones; around 81% occur once, and the top ten carry over 2.5%. The CDR3 runs 14 residues. Germline V gives CDR1 SGHRS, CDR2 YFSETQ. Details on this clone: At one boundary the junction diverges from the germline segment, which might be a read error.

The chain has TRBV5-1 and TRBJ1-1, with 7 bases matching TRBD1. The sequence was obtained from a human donor with acute or convalescent COVID-19. The donor label of this sample is uncertain. The specimen was peripheral blood. The CDR3 sequence: CASTLDRPNTEAFF. CDR3 DNA: TGCGCCAGCACCTTGGACAGGCCGAACACTGAAGCTTTCTTT.